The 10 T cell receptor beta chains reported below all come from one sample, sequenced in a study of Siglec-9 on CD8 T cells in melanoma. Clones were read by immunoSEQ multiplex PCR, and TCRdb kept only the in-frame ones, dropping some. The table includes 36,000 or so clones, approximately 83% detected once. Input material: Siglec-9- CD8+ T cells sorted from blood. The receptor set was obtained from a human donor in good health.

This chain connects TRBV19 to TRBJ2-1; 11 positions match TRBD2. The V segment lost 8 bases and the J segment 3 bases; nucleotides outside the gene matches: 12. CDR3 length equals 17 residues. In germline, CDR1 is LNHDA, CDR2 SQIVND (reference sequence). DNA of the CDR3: TGTGCCAGTTCCCACTTTAGCGGGGGGGACCACTACAATGAGCAGTTCTTC. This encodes CASSHFSGGDHYNEQFF.

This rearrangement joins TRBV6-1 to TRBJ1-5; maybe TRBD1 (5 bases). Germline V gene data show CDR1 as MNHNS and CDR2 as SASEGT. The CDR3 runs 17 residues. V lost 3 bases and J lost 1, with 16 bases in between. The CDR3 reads CASSDSYGGGSNQPQHF. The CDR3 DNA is TGTGCCAGCAGTGATTCATACGGGGGGGGGAGCAATCAGCCCCAGCATTTT.

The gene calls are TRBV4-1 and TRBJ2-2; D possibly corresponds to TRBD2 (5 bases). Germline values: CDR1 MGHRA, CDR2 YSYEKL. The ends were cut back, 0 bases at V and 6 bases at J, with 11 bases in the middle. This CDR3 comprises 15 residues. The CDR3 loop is CASSQDQDWPGELFF. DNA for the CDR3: TGCGCCAGCAGCCAAGATCAGGACTGGCCCGGGGAGCTGTTTTTT.

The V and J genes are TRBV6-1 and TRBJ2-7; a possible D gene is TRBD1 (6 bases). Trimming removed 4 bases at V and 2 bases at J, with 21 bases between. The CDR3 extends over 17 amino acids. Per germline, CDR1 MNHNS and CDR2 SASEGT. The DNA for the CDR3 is TGTGCCAGCAGTGCCGACCCCGGGCAGGGGTCGACCTACGAGCAGTACTTC. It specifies CASSADPGQGSTYEQYF.

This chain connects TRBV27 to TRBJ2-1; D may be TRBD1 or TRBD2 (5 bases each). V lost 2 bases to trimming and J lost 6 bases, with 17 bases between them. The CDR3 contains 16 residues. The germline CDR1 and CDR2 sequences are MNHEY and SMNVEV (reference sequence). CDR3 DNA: TGTGCCAGCAGTTTAGGGCCGGGGCTAGTAGCCAATGAGCAGTTCTTC. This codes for CASSLGPGLVANEQFF.

CDR3 sequence (DNA): TGTGCCAGCAGTTTATTCATGACAGACAATCAGCCCCAGCATTTT. Translating gives CASSLFMTDNQPQHF. The V and J genes are TRBV27 and TRBJ1-5; tentatively, D is TRBD1 (5 bases). In germline, CDR1 is MNHEY, CDR2 SMNVEV (reference sequence). The CDR3 is made up of 15 amino acids. Trimming removed 1 base from V and 3 bases from J, with 10 bases in between.

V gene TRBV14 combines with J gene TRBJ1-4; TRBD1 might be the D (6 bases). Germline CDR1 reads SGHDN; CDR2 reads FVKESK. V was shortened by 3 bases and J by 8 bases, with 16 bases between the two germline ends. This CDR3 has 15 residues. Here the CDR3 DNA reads TGTGCCAGCAGCCATACGACAGGCCCCCAGGAAAAACTGTTTTTT. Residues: CASSHTTGPQEKLFF. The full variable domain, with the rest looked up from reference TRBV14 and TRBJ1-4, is EAGVTQFPSHSVIEKGQTVTLRCDPISGHDNLYWYRRVMGKEIKFLLHFVKESKQDESGMPNNRFLAERTGGTYSTLKVQPAELEDSGVYFCASSHTTGPQEKLFFGSGTQLSVL.

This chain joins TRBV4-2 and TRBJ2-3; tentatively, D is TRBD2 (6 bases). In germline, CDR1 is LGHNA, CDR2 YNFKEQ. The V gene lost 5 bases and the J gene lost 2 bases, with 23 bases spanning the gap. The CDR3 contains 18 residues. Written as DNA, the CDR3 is TGTGCCAGCAGCGACCAAGGGGAGCGGGCTACGATCACAGATACGCAGTATTTT. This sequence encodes CASSDQGERATITDTQYF.

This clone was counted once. CDR3 residues: CSVVPGGYNEQFF. The CDR3 region has the DNA TGCAGCGTTGTCCCAGGGGGCTACAATGAGCAGTTCTTC. The chain is built from TRBV29-1 and TRBJ2-1, with 7 nucleotides matching TRBD1. The CDR3 sequence is 13 residues long. V was pared by 4 bases and J by 3 bases, with 3 bases of the junction left unmatched. Germline CDR1 SQVTM, CDR2 ANQGSEA.

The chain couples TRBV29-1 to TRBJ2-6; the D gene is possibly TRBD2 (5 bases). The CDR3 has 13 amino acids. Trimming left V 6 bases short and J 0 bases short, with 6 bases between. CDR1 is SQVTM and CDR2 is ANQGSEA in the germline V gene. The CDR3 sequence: CSVRDSGANVLTF. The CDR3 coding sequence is TGCAGCGTGAGGGACTCTGGGGCCAACGTCCTGACTTTC.